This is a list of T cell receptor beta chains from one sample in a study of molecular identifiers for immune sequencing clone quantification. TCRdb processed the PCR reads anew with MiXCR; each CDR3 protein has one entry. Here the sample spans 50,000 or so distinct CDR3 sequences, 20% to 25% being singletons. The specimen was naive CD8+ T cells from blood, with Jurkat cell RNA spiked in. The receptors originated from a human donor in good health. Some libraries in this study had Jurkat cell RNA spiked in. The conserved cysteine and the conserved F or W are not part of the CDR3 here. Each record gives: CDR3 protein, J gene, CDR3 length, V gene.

SVEAAGIGYGYT TRBJ1-2 12 TRBV29-1
ASSFSGSTDTQY TRBJ2-3 12 TRBV7-9
ASSLAGEADTQY TRBJ2-3 12 TRBV7-7
ASSQDRGSNEQF TRBJ2-1 12 TRBV4-3
ATSVGRALH TRBJ1-6 9 TRBV25-1
ATGDYGYT TRBJ1-2 8 TRBV6-2/TRBV6-3
ASSQNTGEGTEAF TRBJ1-1 13 TRBV4-1
ASSYGVTAGSSYNEQF TRBJ2-1 16 TRBV6-2/TRBV6-3
ASSQPGQGREKLF TRBJ1-4 13 TRBV7-9
ASDPGGAGNTIY TRBJ1-3 12 TRBV9
ASSYSAGALMNTEAF TRBJ1-1 15 TRBV6-5
ASSVDPGSSDEQY TRBJ2-7 13 TRBV9
ASSQAKATQY TRBJ2-5 10 TRBV3-1
SVVQGVYEQY TRBJ2-7 10 TRBV29-1
SAKGQGLAKNIQY TRBJ2-4 13 TRBV29-1
ASSLMQSTDTQY TRBJ2-3 12 TRBV28
ASSQGLVETQY TRBJ2-5 11 TRBV13
ASSYLGTSMHNEQF TRBJ2-1 14 TRBV6-5
ASSRTGSTEAF TRBJ1-1 11 TRBV12-3/TRBV12-4
AWGSGAARDQY TRBJ2-5 11 TRBV30
ASSPGPGSAKLF TRBJ1-4 12 TRBV19
ASSIQVRCEQY TRBJ2-7 11 TRBV6-2/TRBV6-3
ASSKGVTRRGEQY TRBJ2-7 13 TRBV7-2
SAREIYYEQY TRBJ2-7 10 TRBV20-1
SARSPGLVPYEQY TRBJ2-7 13 TRBV20-1
ASSGYRGPATEAF TRBJ1-1 13 TRBV7-2
ACWTGGYSSTDTQY TRBJ2-3 14 TRBV6-2/TRBV6-3
ASSFLGDKGVYGYT TRBJ1-2 14 TRBV27
ASSQEGIWGANVLT TRBJ2-6 14 TRBV14
ASSLQGLEITDTQY TRBJ2-3 14 TRBV6-1
SASRPNYGYT TRBJ1-2 10 TRBV20-1
ASSPESGWSPDTQY TRBJ2-3 14 TRBV5-1
ASSFPPSDTQY TRBJ2-3 11 TRBV7-9
ASSIRGGEQY TRBJ2-7 10 TRBV7-9
ASSFLSLQETQY TRBJ2-5 12 TRBV5-1
ASSGLAGAPTYEQY TRBJ2-7 14 TRBV6-2/TRBV6-3
ASSDGYEQY TRBJ2-7 9 TRBV6-1
ASSPPGGSAYEQY TRBJ2-7 13 TRBV9
ASSTGRGLVYEQY TRBJ2-7 13 TRBV19
ASGAGLRYEQY TRBJ2-7 11 TRBV19
SVDKSGSTGELF TRBJ2-2 12 TRBV29-1
ASSYQGSGNTIY TRBJ1-3 12 TRBV6-5
ASTERLGGTDTQY TRBJ2-3 13 TRBV6-5
ATHPGSYEQY TRBJ2-7 10 TRBV6-2/TRBV6-3